This TCR beta chain was documented in a study of cytomegalovirus exposure and HLA in healthy donors (dated by TCRdb to about 2017). At the level of the whole study: According to a later analysis, one platform produced both the roughly 120 validation repertoires and the 550 to 800 repertoires of the first cohort. The study was designed to test whether signatures of past pathogen exposure could be identified by cataloging public T cell receptors. In addition to the first cohort of several hundred subjects, a separate validation cohort of 120 different subjects was used. To predict cytomegalovirus infection status, the study brought together high-throughput TCR immunosequencing, statistical association of individual TCRs with disease status, and machine learning.

With respect to this clone: Its antigen has not been determined. No much larger clone exists at a distance of one base, and base qualities are not known.

Libraries were made using the immunoSEQ multiplex PCR assay. In the source study's methods: A statistical classification framework was built to diagnose cytomegalovirus status from the catalog of TCR beta chain sequences. TCRdb took this table from immuneACCESS and kept in-frame rearrangements with V and J called. Such tables lack part of the clones; where checked against another copy, unresolved V genes explain under half of the gap, and the rest is unexplained. V, J and clone size are taken as reported in that table, and D and trimming were inferred from the DNA itself. Within this sample are some 130,000 clones, with roughly 81% of them counted one time only. The leading ten clones occupy more than 1.4% of the sample. The donors were included in the validation cohort of 90 to 150 subjects, a group kept apart from the roughly 690-subject first cohort. The research as a whole found: While some public TCRs were present in many individuals, most TCR sequences turned up only very rarely across donors. In the study, about 150 TCR beta chains were listed as associated with cytomegalovirus. A few of the identified cytomegalovirus-associated TCR beta chains were confirmed in vitro to be specific for cytomegalovirus antigens. It was suggested by the authors that the approach could potentially be generalized to other disease states and immunological phenotypes. All 120 or so repertoires were used to score co-occurrence in the validation cohort in a later analysis, because that analysis had no HLA typing for the cohort. The classifier was reported to diagnose cytomegalovirus status with high specificity and sensitivity in both the original and validation cohorts. Subsequent analysis determined that TCRs grouped into clusters in the first cohort also showed a tendency toward co-occurrence across the approximately 120 validation repertoires, and 94% of cluster scores exceeded 0.

The CDR3 measures 19 amino acids from cysteine to phenylalanine. Only the CDR3 DNA is retained, 57 bases long and in frame from the first base. Trimming removed 1 base from V and 3 bases from J, leaving 24 bases between the germline ends. CDR1 is given as SGHTA and CDR2 as FQGNSA, both from the germline V gene. The sample comprised PBMCs. The TCR sequence derives from a woman aged 30 to 39 in good health and CMV-seronegative. The V and J segments used are TRBV7-2 and TRBJ1-1, and TRBD1 may be the D gene, going by 5 matching bases. At the DNA level, the sequence is TGTGCCAGCAGCTTAGTCCCGTTTTGGCAGGGAGGGAGGGACACTGAAGCTTTCTTT. This yields the protein CASSLVPFWQGGRDTEAFF.